Described below is a single TCR beta chain sequence and its context. Its specificity is not known. These data belong to a study of T cell responses to AZD1222 COVID-19 vaccine. Study observations and caveats: Without day 14 samples, only post-peak T cell repertoires were studied. Donors were mostly white British, more females; clonal diversity possibly underestimated. Spike regions recognized by vaccine-associated CD4 TCRs spanned the protein, led by 160-218 and 743-854. Reportedly, close to half of spike-specific TCRs are directed against unmutated variant regions.

This CDR3 is 12 amino acids long. V lost 4 bases and J lost 3, with 6 bases in between. The V gene's germline CDR1 is MNHEY and CDR2 SMNVEV (reference sequence). This table comes from immunoSEQ multiplex PCR, and its TCRdb copy is limited to in-frame clones, with some not included. Of 50,000 to 70,000 clones listed, approximately 86% are singletons. The receptor comes from an adult who received the AZD1222 COVID-19 vaccine. The sample was peripheral blood, taken 28 days after the second AZD1222 dose. This chain links TRBV27 with TRBJ1-2; D ambiguous. As DNA, the CDR3 is TGTGCCAGCAGTTCCCACGACTATGGCTACACCTTC. Its translation: CASSSHDYGYTF.